This record looks at one TCR beta chain sequence and its context. Its target is not known. From the germline J gene comes the end of the CDR3, since the read stops 3 residues before it. The data derive from a study of Tregs in tolerant kidney transplant recipients. The nonmyeloablative bone marrow transplants came from related graft donors, with transient mixed chimerism. CD4+CD25+CD127- Tregs, CD4+CD25- non-Tregs, CD4 and CD8 cells were sorted. Study-wide results and caveats: Few patients were studied, so findings need validation in larger groups. Biological reproducibility was not directly addressed, but technical replication error appeared minimal.

The CDR3 has 13 residues. Germline CDR1 and CDR2: SEHNR and FQNEAQ (reference sequence). Clones were read by immunoSEQ multiplex PCR, and TCRdb kept only the in-frame ones, dropping some. The sample has around 13,000 clones; the top ten hold 25% to 30%. Sequenced here: CD8+ T cells from blood (PBMCs), sampled 6 months after the transplant. The V call is TRBV7-9, the J call TRBJ2-4; D perhaps matches TRBD1 (6 bases). The TCR sequence derives from a human patient who received a combined kidney and bone marrow transplant. Some T cells may have originated in the graft donor. Incomplete CDR3 DNA: TGTGCCAGCAGCCAACAGGGCCCCTATGGT. It encodes CASSQQGPYG. In full, the CDR3 reads CASSQQGPYGQYF.